The 24 T cell receptor beta chains given below trace back to one sample, sequenced in a study of identifying expanded T cells in peripheral blood. Generated by immunoSEQ multiplex PCR, the TCRdb table keeps only in-frame clones and is missing some. The table records some 100,000 clones, roughly nine tenths of them present only once. The material sequenced was blood. These receptors were collected from a person between 18 and 75 years old in good health.

This clone was picked up one time. The V call is TRBV5-6, the J call TRBJ2-5; TRBD1 agrees at 8 bases. Germline V gene sequence: CDR1 SGHDT, CDR2 YYEEEE. The CDR3 is made up of 15 amino acids. Trimming removed 4 bases from V and 11 bases from J; junction bases left unmatched: 16. Here the CDR3 reads CASSPGQVAMVIQYF. In nucleotides, the CDR3 is TGTGCCAGCAGCCCGGGACAGGTTGCAATGGTGATTCAGTACTTC. The complete variable domain, with remaining parts taken from reference TRBV5-6 and TRBJ2-5, reads DAGVTQSPTHLIKTRGQQVTLRCSPKSGHDTVSWYQQALGQGPQFIFQYYEEEERQRGNFPDRFSGHQFPNYSSELNVNALLLGDSALYLCASSPGQVAMVIQYFGPGTRLLVL.

The chain employs TRBV14 and TRBJ2-5; D remains ambiguous. Germline loops: CDR1 SGHDN, CDR2 FVKESK. The V end lost 1 base, the J end lost 5 bases, and 11 bases lay between the germline ends. The CDR3 runs 14 residues. CDR3 sequence reads: CASSQALFGETQYF. The CDR3 coding sequence is TGTGCCAGCAGCCAAGCCCTCTTTGGGGAGACCCAGTACTTC.

The chain combines TRBV5-5 with TRBJ2-3, with 10 positions matching TRBD2. Germline assignment: CDR1 SGHKS and CDR2 YYEKEE (reference sequence). The CDR3 has 13 amino acids. Unmatched junction bases numbered 4, after V lost 1 base and J lost 11 bases. The CDR3 loop is CASSLQSSGGQYF. The CDR3 nucleotides read TGTGCCAGCAGCTTGCAGTCTAGCGGGGGGCAGTATTTT.

The chain uses TRBV4-3 and TRBJ1-1; a possible D gene is TRBD1 (5 bases). The CDR3 runs 14 residues. V lost 0 bases, J lost 1 base, and 6 bases lay in between. The V gene's germline CDR1 is LGHNA and CDR2 YSLEER. CDR3 bases: TGCGCCAGCAGCCAAGAGGGGGGGAACACTGAAGCTTTCTTT. Residues: CASSQEGGNTEAFF.

The chain has TRBV15 and TRBJ2-3, with 12 bases fitting TRBD2. With 3 bases clipped from V and 6 bases from J, the junction kept 4 bases outside the gene matches. The CDR3 covers 15 residues. Germline V lookup: CDR1 LNHNV, CDR2 YYDKDF (reference sequence). The CDR3 spells CATSRRLAGADTQYF. In DNA form, the CDR3 reads TGTGCCACCAGCAGGAGACTAGCGGGGGCGGATACGCAGTATTTT. The complete variable domain, with remaining parts taken from reference TRBV15 and TRBJ2-3, reads DAMVIQNPRYQVTQFGKPVTLSCSQTLNHNVMYWYQQKSSQAPKLLFHYYDKDFNNEADTPDNFQSRRPNTSFCFLDIRSPGLGDTAMYLCATSRRLAGADTQYFGPGTRLTVL.

This chain links TRBV19 with TRBJ2-5; D is possibly TRBD1 or TRBD2 (5 bases each). CDR1 and CDR2 from the germline V gene are LNHDA and SQIVND (reference sequence). V gave up 5 bases and J gave up 5 bases, with 18 bases separating them. CDR3 length: 15 residues. The DNA of the CDR3 is TGTGCCAGTAGTCCTCCGGGGCCGCTGGGGGAGACCCAGTACTTC. Encoded protein: CASSPPGPLGETQYF.

Here the CDR3 DNA reads TGCGCCAGCAGCTTGGGCGACTGGACGGGGGGGCCGAATGAGCAGTTCTTC. This translates into CASSLGDWTGGPNEQFF. The V and J genes are TRBV5-1 and TRBJ2-1, with TRBD2 matching 8 bases. Germline V CDR1 and CDR2: SGHRS, YFSETQ. CDR3 size: 17 residues. J gave up 7 bases and V 0 bases, and 12 bases lay outside the gene matches.

CDR3 protein: CASSLSQGSTEAFF. CDR3 in DNA: TGCGCCAGCAGCTTGTCCCAGGGTAGCACTGAAGCTTTCTTT. The chain joins TRBV5-1 to TRBJ1-1, with D possibly being TRBD1 (5 bases). The germline gives CDR1 SGHRS, CDR2 YFSETQ. There are 14 residues in the CDR3. Trimming stripped 1 base from V and 4 bases from J, with 11 bases between.

The rearrangement joins TRBV4-1 to TRBJ2-3; 12 bases fit TRBD2. The CDR3 sequence is 20 residues long. The V gene end was trimmed by 0 bases and the J gene end by 5 bases; junction bases not matched to a gene: 15. The germline V gene has CDR1 MGHRA and CDR2 YSYEKL. The CDR3 spells CASSQDPGLAGSLKGDTQYF. The CDR3 nucleotides are TGCGCCAGCAGCCAAGATCCAGGACTAGCGGGATCGTTAAAGGGAGATACGCAGTATTTT.

This clone was counted only a few times. V gene TRBV4-2 combines with J gene TRBJ1-2; D is uncertain. The length of the CDR3 is 14 residues. CDR1 and CDR2 (germline): LGHNA, YNFKEQ. V gave up 4 bases and J gave up 5 bases, with 14 bases separating them. CDR3 protein: CASSPSELFYGYTF. Written as DNA, the CDR3 is TGTGCCAGCAGCCCCTCGGAACTTTTTTATGGCTACACCTTC.

The J gene is TRBJ2-7, the V gene TRBV2; no firm D call. Trimming pared 5 bases from V and 1 base from J, leaving 3 bases between. The CDR3 has 11 residues. CDR1 and CDR2 from the germline V gene are SNHLY and FYNNEI. The CDR3 DNA reads TGTGCCAGCAGTAAGTCCTACGAGCAGTACTTC. As protein: CASSKSYEQYF.

V gene TRBV7-2 combines with J gene TRBJ2-7; 8 bases are shared with TRBD2. Losses at the gene ends were 5 bases for V and 6 bases for J; bases not matched to a gene: 6. CDR3 length equals 13 residues. Germline V CDR1 and CDR2: SGHTA, FQGNSA. CDR3 DNA: TGTGCCAGCAGCCCCCGGGGGGGCGGCGAGCAGTACTTC. It translates to CASSPRGGGEQYF.

The V and J genes are TRBV11-3 and TRBJ2-5; 7 bases fit TRBD2. The CDR3 sequence is 12 residues long. CDR1 and CDR2 from the germline V gene are SGHNT and YENEEA. The V and J ends lost 3 bases and 5 bases, in that order; junction bases with no gene match: 0. The CDR3 nucleotides read TGTGCCAGCAGCTTCGGGGGGGAGACCCAGTACTTC. Translated, it gives CASSFGGETQYF.

The genes are TRBV5-4 and TRBJ2-6; D is unresolved. V was shortened by 2 bases and J by 0 bases, with 9 bases between the two germline ends. Germline lookup yields CDR1 SGHNT and CDR2 YYREEE (reference sequence). CDR3 length: 16 residues. The CDR3 bases are TGTGCCAGCAGCTTAGCTACAAGCTCTGGGGCCAACGTCCTGACTTTC. This sequence encodes CASSLATSSGANVLTF. The entire variable domain, with the rest obtained from reference TRBV5-4 and TRBJ2-6, is as follows: ETGVTQSPTHLIKTRGQQVTLRCSSQSGHNTVSWYQQALGQGPQFIFQYYREEENGRGNFPPRFSGLQFPNYSSELNVNALELDDSALYLCASSLATSSGANVLTFGAGSRLTVL.

This chain joins TRBV27 and TRBJ2-3, with D possibly matching TRBD2 (8 bases). The V and J ends lost 7 bases and 7 bases respectively, with 18 bases between them. Germline-derived CDR1 and CDR2 are MNHEY and SMNVEV (reference sequence). The CDR3 length is 14 residues. CDR3 coding DNA: TGTGCCAGCACCTCCGGGAGGGGGCCTAATACGCAGTATTTT. It specifies CASTSGRGPNTQYF.

V and J are TRBV29-1 and TRBJ1-2, with a tentative D call TRBD1 (6 bases). The CDR3 covers 13 residues. Trimming stripped 6 bases from V and 7 bases from J, with 18 bases between. The germline gives CDR1 SQVTM, CDR2 ANQGSEA. CDR3: CSVSWGPDGGYTF. CDR3 DNA: TGCAGCGTAAGCTGGGGGCCGGACGGTGGCTACACCTTC.

J is TRBJ2-1 and V is TRBV4-3, with 8 bases matching TRBD2. The ends lost 0 bases at V and 3 bases at J; junction bases unmatched: 7. CDR1 and CDR2 (germline): LGHNA, YSLEER. The CDR3 spans 17 residues. The CDR3 DNA reads TGCGCCAGCAGCCAAGATCCCCGGGGGGGCCTCTACAATGAGCAGTTCTTC. Its translation: CASSQDPRGGLYNEQFF.

This clone was detected a few times. The CDR3 bases are TGTGCCAGCAGCGTAGTTTCGTTCCCACAGCCCCAGCATTTT. Protein: CASSVVSFPQPQHF. The chain recombines TRBV9 with TRBJ1-5; the D is unclear. CDR3 length: 14 amino acids. CDR1 is SGDLS and CDR2 is YYNGEE in the germline V gene. The ends were cut back, 0 bases at V and 7 bases at J, with 11 bases in the middle.

V gene TRBV5-1 combines with J gene TRBJ1-3; D gene uncertain. V was shortened by 0 bases and J by 2 bases, with 6 bases between the two germline ends. This CDR3 comprises 14 residues. CDR1 SGHRS and CDR2 YFSETQ come from the germline V gene. CDR3 coding DNA: TGCGCCAGCAGCTTGGGGTACGCTGGAAACACCATATATTTT. As protein: CASSLGYAGNTIYF.

V gene TRBV11-2 combines with J gene TRBJ2-7; D may be TRBD1 (5 bases). Trimming removed 3 bases at V and 5 bases at J, with 8 bases between. The germline V gene has CDR1 SGHAT and CDR2 FQNNGV. This CDR3 has 12 amino acids. The CDR3 spells CASSFWGDEQYF. DNA for the CDR3: TGTGCCAGCAGCTTTTGGGGCGACGAGCAGTACTTC.

Only one count was recorded for this clone. The gene calls are TRBV7-9 and TRBJ2-5; D uncertain. Germline V CDR1 and CDR2: SEHNR, FQNEAQ (reference sequence). This CDR3 has 12 amino acids. V was cut by 5 bases and J by 5 bases, with 9 bases left in between. The CDR3 loop is CASSQGGETQYF. The CDR3 bases are TGTGCCAGCAGCCAAGGTGGGGAGACCCAGTACTTC.

This chain links TRBV5-8 with TRBJ2-7, with D perhaps given as TRBD1 or TRBD2 (5 bases each). The ends were cut back, 5 bases at V and 9 bases at J, with 15 bases in the middle. Germline CDR1 is SGHTS and CDR2 is YDEGEE. This CDR3 is 12 amino acids long. Written as DNA, the CDR3 is TGTGCCAGCAGTCGGGACCCTACCCGGCAGTACTTC. Amino acids: CASSRDPTRQYF.

V and J are TRBV7-8 and TRBJ2-7; 7 bases align to TRBD1. The length of the CDR3 is 13 residues. Germline-derived CDR1 and CDR2 are SGHVS and FQNEAQ. The V segment lost 5 bases and the J segment 4 bases; nucleotides outside the gene matches: 5. Here the CDR3 DNA reads TGTGCCAGCAGCACAGGGGTCGGTTACGAGCAGTACTTC. This encodes CASSTGVGYEQYF.

This chain links TRBV19 with TRBJ1-1; maybe TRBD1 (5 bases). V dropped 8 bases and J dropped 3 bases, with 16 bases sitting between them. Germline-derived CDR1 and CDR2 are LNHDA and SQIVND (reference sequence). This CDR3 is built from 14 residues. The CDR3 nucleotides are TGTGCCAGTCGGGACCGCAGATGGGACACTGAAGCTTTCTTT. This codes for CASRDRRWDTEAFF.